The sequence of this T cell receptor (beta chain) was determined in a study of shared clonotypes between healthy human individuals (dated by TCRdb to 2019 to 2021). The study in broad terms: A couple of women and a few men aged 18 to 49 years were included in the cohort. For each donor, CD4 naive and CD4 memory were each given three plates, CD8 naive was given two plates, and CD8 memory was given one plate. To estimate repertoire size and how much clonotype sharing occurs between individuals, the study deeply sequenced the blood TCR repertoires of a handful of healthy adults. To increase sequencing depth and limit assay-specific biases, TCR repertoire library preparation and sequencing were carried out by different laboratories using diverse techniques. Between about 0.9 and 10 billion PBMCs per donor were obtained by leukapheresis.

The donors were healthy, HIV-negative adults who had no recently reported acute infections or vaccinations. All donors were Caucasian adults living in Nashville, Tennessee, USA. Magnetic negative selection was used to enrich CD4+ T cells, after which naive cells were positively selected on CD45RA and the negative fraction became the memory subset. Blood was collected by leukapheresis, and PBMCs were isolated by Ficoll-Histopaque density gradient centrifugation and then cryopreserved in liquid nitrogen vapor phase. Purity and quantity of every magnetically sorted T cell population were checked by analytical flow cytometry. From each sorted fraction, genomic DNA was isolated and quantified by UV absorbance on a Nanodrop 2000c. The full study reports these points: Larger estimated clonotype richness was generally found for naive subsets than for memory subsets. Compared with non-shared clonotypes, clonotypes shared by all four sorted-subset donors had higher generation probabilities. The genetic and exposure-history diversity represented was limited by the small number of donors. Sharing across a few donors was observed for about 5% of naive CD4, 3.5% of naive CD8, 2% to 2.5% of memory CD4, and approximately 0.41% of memory CD8 clonotypes. Incomplete sequencing was indicated by rarefaction of sorted-subset datasets, despite the large sequencing depth. Based on pairwise subsampling, the degree of clonotype sharing among donors was expected to be affected by sequencing depth. Sampling was restricted to blood, and TCR repertoires in tissues likely differ from the TCR repertoires found in blood.

Using the deep immunoSEQ assay, TCR CDR3 regions were amplified from genomic DNA by multiplex PCR. Extracted genomic DNA from each cell subset was spread evenly across all wells of several immunoSEQ 96-well plates, with each plate serving as a replicate. Each replicate PCR for sorted subsets received roughly 0.2 ug genomic DNA, equal to tens of thousands of T cell genomes. Purified libraries were quantified with a Qubit 3.0 fluorometer, sized on a Bioanalyzer 2100, and re-quantified with the KAPA Library Quantification kit. Every immunoSEQ 96-well plate was sequenced on a separate single-read 150-cycle Illumina NextSeq 550 flow cell. The original pipeline was this. The immunoSEQ output contained only junctional sequences without quality scores, so filtering could not match that applied to full-length reads. To assign V/J genes and CDR3, sequences were annotated against IMGT germline references using PyIR, a Python wrapper for IgBLAST v1.9. Reads were removed for weak V/J assignments (E-value above 1e-6), missing CDR3, stop codons, out-of-frame junctions, or ambiguous translated residues. V3J clonotypes were defined as sequences sharing the same inferred V gene, J gene, and CDR3 amino acid sequence. The percentage overlap between two repertoires was calculated by dividing the number of shared unique clonotypes by the size of the smaller repertoire. RTK rarefaction, the Chao1 estimator, and Recon v2.1 estimates of unobserved clonotypes were used to assess repertoire richness. Generation probabilities were computed with OLGA for all TCRbeta clonotypes obtained by the gDNA method from a few donors. Entries here come from immuneACCESS through TCRdb and include only in-frame sequences with V and J called. Some clones fail to appear in such tables; in the studies checked, an unresolved V gene covers under half of the shortfall, and the cause of the remainder is unknown. V and J calls and clone size follow that table, whereas D and trimming were derived from the DNA. A total of 2 million to 2.5 million clones appear in this sample, 85% to 95% of them only once. The ten largest clones add up to 0.1% to 0.15% of the sample.

Details on this clone: There is no known antigen for this receptor. No base-level quality is on record; no much larger clone is a single base apart.

Trimming removed 0 bases from V and 4 bases from J, leaving 6 bases between the germline ends. Reading the germline V gene gives CDR1 SNHLY and CDR2 FYNNEI. Taken from cysteine to phenylalanine, the CDR3 has 13 residues. Solely the CDR3 DNA is kept, with 39 bases framed from the first base. The sequence came from a man younger than 35 in good health. The source material was naive CD4+ T cells sorted from blood. In the paper's terms, the cell subset or site label means: CD45RA+ positively selected. The chain was built from TRBV2 and TRBJ1-1; the D gene remains uncertain. The CDR3 sequence is CASSEAAATEAFF. The nucleotide sequence reads as follows: TGTGCCAGCAGTGAAGCGGCAGCCACTGAAGCTTTCTTT.